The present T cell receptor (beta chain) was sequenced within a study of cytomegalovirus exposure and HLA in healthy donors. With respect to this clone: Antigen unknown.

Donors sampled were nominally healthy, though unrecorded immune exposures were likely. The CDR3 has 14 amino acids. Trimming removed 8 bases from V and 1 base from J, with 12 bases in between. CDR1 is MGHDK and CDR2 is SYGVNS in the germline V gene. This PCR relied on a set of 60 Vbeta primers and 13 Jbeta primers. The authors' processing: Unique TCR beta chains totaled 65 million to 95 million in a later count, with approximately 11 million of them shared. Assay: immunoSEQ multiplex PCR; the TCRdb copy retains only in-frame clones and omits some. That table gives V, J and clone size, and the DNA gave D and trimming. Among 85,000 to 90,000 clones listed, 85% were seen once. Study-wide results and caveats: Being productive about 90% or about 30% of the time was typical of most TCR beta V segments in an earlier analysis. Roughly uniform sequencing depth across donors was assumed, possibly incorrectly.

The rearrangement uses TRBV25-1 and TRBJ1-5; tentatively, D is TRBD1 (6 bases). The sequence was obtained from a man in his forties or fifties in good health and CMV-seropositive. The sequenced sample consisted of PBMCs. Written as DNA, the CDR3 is TGTGCCAGCCGAGGGGGTGGGAGCAATCAGCCCCAGCATTTT. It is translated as CASRGGGSNQPQHF.